Given below is one T cell receptor beta chain in context. A far larger clone is off by one base, so a read error is likely. This entry is derived from a study of prognosis after radiotherapy for stage I lung cancer. In the study overall: No patients got concurrent therapy with stereotactic body radiotherapy.

Genomic DNA yielded TCR beta CDR3, amplified by two-round multiplex PCR. The authors ran first-round PCR with primers specific to each TRBV and TRBJ gene. The second PCR round used universal primers. Via MiXCR, TCRdb re-called the multiplex PCR reads, giving one row per CDR3 protein. The repertoire holds 9,500 to 14,000 distinct CDR3 sequences, with 35% as singletons. The CDR3 loop spans 15 amino acids. Germline lookup yields CDR1 MNHEY and CDR2 SMNVEV (reference sequence). This TCR was sampled from a donor of 50 years or more with non-small cell lung cancer. The chain links TRBV27 to TRBJ2-7, with D unresolved. Matching the DNA end better, TRBJ2-5 makes the J call doubtful. The sample was PBMCs, taken before or after stereotactic body radiation therapy (not recorded which). CDR3 nucleotides: TGTGCCAGCAGTTTATCGGACGGGCGGACAGAGACCCAGTACTTC. The encoded protein is CASSLSDGRTETQYF.